This entry lists 24 T cell receptor beta chains sequenced from one sample in a study of Graves' ophthalmopathy and Graves' hyperthyroidism. The TCR beta CDR3 regions underwent amplification from RNA transcripts. The authors performed first-round RT-PCR with HTBI primers and then a second-round multiplex PCR. A single record per CDR3 protein comes from TCRdb applying MiXCR to the multiplex PCR reads. The sample gives roughly 1.1 million distinct CDR3 sequences, 36% of which show up once; 8.5% to 14% is in the top ten. The sample consisted of peripheral blood or thyroid tissue (not recorded which). The receptor set was obtained from an adult man with Graves' hyperthyroidism.

This chain uses TRBV6-5 with TRBJ1-2, with D maybe TRBD1 (5 bases). V was shortened by 0 bases and J by 1 base, with 9 bases between the two germline ends. CDR1 MNHEY and CDR2 SVGAGI come from the germline V gene. The CDR3 sequence is 15 residues long. Here the CDR3 reads CASSYSGRSNYGYTF. The CDR3 DNA reads as TGTGCCAGCAGTTACTCGGGACGGAGTAACTATGGCTACACCTTC.

This clonotype showed up many times. The chain is built from TRBV10-3 and TRBJ2-5; 9 bases align to TRBD1. This CDR3 contains 15 residues. J was trimmed by 1 base and V by 6 bases; bases with no gene match: 6. Germline assignment: CDR1 ENHRY and CDR2 SYGVKD. The DNA of the CDR3 is TGTGCCATCAGCGACAGGGGGTCCTCCCAAGAGACCCAGTACTTC. This codes for CAISDRGSSQETQYF.

The V call is TRBV24-1, the J call TRBJ1-5, with D maybe TRBD1 (5 bases). Trimming left V 4 bases short and J 14 bases short, with 14 bases between. The germline V gene has CDR1 KGHDR and CDR2 SFDVKD. CDR3 length equals 12 residues. The CDR3 sequence is CATSDSGRDEHF. The CDR3 bases are TGTGCCACCAGTGACTCAGGGAGGGATGAGCATTTT.

The V call is TRBV5-5, the J call TRBJ1-4; TRBD1 is a possible D gene (5 bases). In germline, CDR1 is SGHKS, CDR2 YYEKEE (reference sequence). The CDR3 has 15 amino acids. V lost 0 bases to trimming and J lost 8 bases, with 14 bases between them. CDR3 DNA: TGTGCCAGCAGCTTGGCCAGGGCGAGTGAAGAAAAACTGTTTTTT. It yields the protein CASSLARASEEKLFF.

This clonotype was counted ten times or more. This chain uses TRBV6-1 with TRBJ1-5; D unclear. Trimming removed 3 bases from V and 7 bases from J, with 13 bases in between. The CDR3 covers 14 residues. Germline V lookup: CDR1 MNHNS, CDR2 SASEGT. CDR3 coding DNA: TGTGCCAGCAGTGACTCCGGATTGGTCCAGCCCCAGCATTTT. This sequence encodes CASSDSGLVQPQHF.

This clonotype was seen a few times. This rearrangement joins TRBV5-1 to TRBJ1-5; tentatively, D is TRBD1 (6 bases). The CDR3 totals 15 residues. Trimming stripped 5 bases from V and 4 bases from J, with 16 bases between. Germline-derived CDR1 and CDR2 are SGHRS and YFSETQ. CDR3 amino acids: CASSPGERENQPQHF. CDR3 DNA: TGCGCCAGCAGTCCAGGGGAAAGAGAAAATCAGCCCCAGCATTTT.

The rearrangement uses TRBV29-1 and TRBJ1-4; 7 nucleotides match TRBD1. The V gene's germline CDR1 is SQVTM and CDR2 ANQGSEA. With V trimmed by 6 bases and J by 3 bases, 7 bases remained unmatched. The CDR3 length is 14 residues. The DNA for the CDR3 is TGCAGCGTGGGCACAGGGGCGGCTAATGAAAAACTGTTTTTT. This codes for CSVGTGAANEKLFF.

The chain couples TRBV12-3 or TRBV12-4 to TRBJ2-5; D is perhaps TRBD1 or TRBD2 (6 bases each). The germline V and J ends were trimmed by 5 bases and 4 bases, with 17 bases remaining between them. This CDR3 region has 15 residues. The CDR3 here is CASSPGAGRGETQYF. The CDR3 region has the DNA TGTGCCAGCAGTCCGGGGGCGGGAAGGGGAGAGACCCAGTACTTC.

This clonotype was counted at least ten times. The V gene is TRBV5-1, the J gene TRBJ1-6; TRBD1 is a possible D gene (6 bases). CDR1 SGHRS and CDR2 YFSETQ come from the germline V gene. Deletions cut 4 bases from V and 9 bases from J, with 14 bases between. This CDR3 region has 14 residues. The CDR3 DNA is TGCGCCAGCAGCCGCGCAGGGGCGGGTTCACCCCTCCACTTT. It codes for CASSRAGAGSPLHF.

This chain uses TRBV7-2 with TRBJ1-1, with TRBD1 as a possible D gene (6 bases). The germline V and J ends were trimmed by 10 bases and 2 bases, with 20 bases remaining between them. Germline V gene sequence: CDR1 SGHTA, CDR2 FQGNSA. This CDR3 is 15 amino acids long. The CDR3 sequence is CAILDDDRINTEAFF. DNA for the CDR3: TGTGCCATCCTCGACGATGACAGGATTAACACTGAAGCTTTCTTT.

This clonotype was detected ten times or more. At one end, the junction sequence differs from germline, possibly due to a read error. In DNA, the CDR3 is TGTGCCAGCAGCTTTGATCAAGCGGGAGGGTACGGGCAGTACTTC. Its translation: CASSFDQAGGYGQYF. The J gene is TRBJ2-7, the V gene TRBV7-2; TRBD2 matches at 10 bases. CDR1 is SGHTA, CDR2 FQGNSA, per germline. This CDR3 is built from 15 residues.

Notes on this clonotype: Being one base from a much bigger clone, this may be a read error. J is TRBJ1-2 and V is TRBV20-1, with a tentative D call TRBD1 (5 bases). The CDR3 consists of 13 residues. The V end lost 6 bases, the J end lost 0 bases, and 11 bases lay between the germline ends. Germline V lookup: CDR1 DFQATT, CDR2 SNEGSKA (reference sequence). This CDR3 reads CSAQGRANYGYTF. In nucleotides, the CDR3 is TGCAGTGCGCAAGGCAGGGCTAACTATGGCTACACCTTC.

This clonotype was seen at least ten times. V usage is TRBV9 and J usage is TRBJ2-7; D is unclear. Trimming removed 0 bases at V and 3 bases at J, with 13 bases between. CDR1 is SGDLS and CDR2 is YYNGEE in the germline V gene. The CDR3 contains 15 residues. The CDR3 sequence is CASSVDGADDYEQYF. The CDR3 nucleotides are TGTGCCAGCAGCGTAGACGGAGCCGACGACTACGAGCAGTACTTC. The complete variable domain, with remaining parts taken from reference TRBV9 and TRBJ2-7, reads DSGVTQTPKHLITATGQRVTLRCSPRSGDLSVYWYQQSLDQGLQFLIQYYNGEERAKGNILERFSAQQFPDLHSELNLSSLELGDSALYFCASSVDGADDYEQYFGPGTRLTVT.

This clonotype came up many times. The chain combines TRBV5-1 with TRBJ1-2; TRBD1 matches 7 bases. Trimming cost V 4 bases and J 0 bases; bases outside gene matches: 6. The length of the CDR3 is 15 residues. Germline CDR1 SGHRS, CDR2 YFSETQ. The CDR3 DNA reads TGCGCCAGCAGCGGAAGGGGGCTGCCTAACTATGGCTACACCTTC. Amino acids: CASSGRGLPNYGYTF.

In this sample, this clonotype turned up a few times. A single base separates this from a much larger clone, so it may be a read error. V usage is TRBV10-3 and J usage is TRBJ2-7; possible D gene TRBD2, 5 bases. Germline values: CDR1 ENHRY, CDR2 SYGVKD. V was clipped by 6 bases and J by 0 bases, with 6 bases between them. The CDR3 extends over 12 amino acids. The CDR3 is CAIREDSYEQYF. The CDR3 DNA reads TGTGCCATCAGGGAGGACTCCTACGAGCAGTACTTC.

This clonotype was seen at least ten times. V gene TRBV29-1 combines with J gene TRBJ2-6, with D perhaps matching TRBD1 or TRBD2 (5 bases each). The germline V gene encodes CDR1 SQVTM and CDR2 ANQGSEA. The CDR3 is 14 residues long. The germline V and J ends were trimmed by 2 bases and 4 bases, with 9 bases remaining between them. The CDR3 is CSVEPGTGANVLTF. The CDR3 DNA reads TGCAGCGTTGAACCAGGGACCGGGGCCAACGTCCTGACTTTC.

This clonotype was seen more than once but under ten times. This chain uses TRBV4-3 with TRBJ1-2, with D maybe TRBD1 (5 bases). Germline values: CDR1 LGHNA, CDR2 YSLEER. The CDR3 length is 15 residues. Deletions cut 0 bases from V and 0 bases from J, with 8 bases between. CDR3 in amino acids: CASSQDWGTNYGYTF. The CDR3 nucleotides are TGCGCCAGCAGCCAAGATTGGGGCACTAACTATGGCTACACCTTC.

This chain joins TRBV20-1 and TRBJ2-2; TRBD1 might be the D (6 bases). The CDR3 sequence is 15 residues long. With 6 bases removed from V and 5 bases from J, the gap between germline ends came to 19 bases. The V gene's germline CDR1 is DFQATT and CDR2 SNEGSKA (reference sequence). The CDR3 region has the DNA TGCAGTGCCGAGGACGGGGACATTCGAACCGGGGAGCTGTTTTTT. Amino acid sequence: CSAEDGDIRTGELFF.

This clonotype was recorded many times. V is TRBV19 and J is TRBJ2-5; D is unclear. From germline, CDR1 is LNHDA and CDR2 SQIVND (reference sequence). This CDR3 comprises 15 residues. V lost 5 bases to trimming and J lost 0 bases, with 13 bases between them. The CDR3 loop is CASSFTTPHQETQYF. In DNA form, the CDR3 reads TGTGCCAGTAGTTTCACTACCCCGCACCAAGAGACCCAGTACTTC.

This chain joins TRBV25-1 and TRBJ2-1; 11 bases fit TRBD1. Losses at the gene ends were 5 bases for V and 8 bases for J; bases not matched to a gene: 8. This CDR3 has 15 residues. From germline, CDR1 is MGHDK and CDR2 SYGVNS. The chain's CDR3 is CASSRPGQGGYEQFF. CDR3 DNA: TGTGCCAGCAGTCGTCCGGGACAGGGGGGATATGAGCAGTTCTTC.

This clonotype turned up a few times. The V gene is TRBV7-3, the J gene TRBJ2-5; D gene ambiguous. Looked up from germline, CDR1 is SGHTA and CDR2 is FQGTGA. CDR3 length equals 14 residues. V was shortened by 3 bases and J by 2 bases, with 10 bases between the two germline ends. CDR3 DNA: TGTGCCAGCAGCTTCAATGAAGTTCAAGAGACCCAGTACTTC. Its translation: CASSFNEVQETQYF.

This clonotype occurred many times. This chain connects TRBV2 to TRBJ1-1, with D maybe TRBD1 (6 bases). V was trimmed by 7 bases and J by 0 bases, leaving 12 bases between them. Germline CDR1 and CDR2: SNHLY and FYNNEI. The CDR3 is 14 amino acids. CDR3 sequence reads: CASNSDRLNTEAFF. The CDR3 DNA reads as TGTGCCAGCAACTCCGACAGGCTGAACACTGAAGCTTTCTTT.

CDR3 coding DNA: TGTGCCAGCAGTGCTACCTTCGGACAGGGGACAACCGGGGAGCTGTTTTTT. It encodes CASSATFGQGTTGELFF. V usage is TRBV12-3 or TRBV12-4 and J usage is TRBJ2-2; 9 nucleotides line up with TRBD1. Trimming at V came to 5 bases and at J to 5 bases, leaving 12 bases not matched to a gene. The CDR3 is 17 residues long.

The V call is TRBV6-2 or TRBV6-3, the J call TRBJ2-7; 7 bases match TRBD2. Germline values: CDR1 MNHEY, CDR2 SVGEGT. J lost 0 bases, V lost 5 bases, and 7 bases had no gene match. The CDR3 consists of 15 residues. CDR3 DNA: TGTGCCAGCAGTGATTACCGCGGGAGCTCCTACGAGCAGTACTTC. This sequence encodes CASSDYRGSSYEQYF.